This T cell receptor beta chain comes out of a study of T cell responses to AZD1222 COVID-19 vaccine. The table came from immunoSEQ multiplex PCR; TCRdb's copy has only in-frame clones and leaves some out. Found here are 130,000 or so clones, 80% to 95% of them singletons; the top ten hold about 1.9%. Trimming took off 1 base at V and 4 bases at J, with 11 bases between the two ends. Germline loops: CDR1 LGHDT, CDR2 YNNKEL (reference sequence). CDR3 length: 15 residues. The sequences come from peripheral blood, collected 28 days after the second AZD1222 dose. This TCR was sampled from an adult who received the AZD1222 COVID-19 vaccine. V is TRBV3-1 (or the pseudogene TRBV3-2) and J is TRBJ1-3; D is undetermined. The CDR3 DNA reads as TGTGCCAGCAGCCAAGTCAGGAACGCCGGAAACACCATATATTTT. This translates into CASSQVRNAGNTIYF.